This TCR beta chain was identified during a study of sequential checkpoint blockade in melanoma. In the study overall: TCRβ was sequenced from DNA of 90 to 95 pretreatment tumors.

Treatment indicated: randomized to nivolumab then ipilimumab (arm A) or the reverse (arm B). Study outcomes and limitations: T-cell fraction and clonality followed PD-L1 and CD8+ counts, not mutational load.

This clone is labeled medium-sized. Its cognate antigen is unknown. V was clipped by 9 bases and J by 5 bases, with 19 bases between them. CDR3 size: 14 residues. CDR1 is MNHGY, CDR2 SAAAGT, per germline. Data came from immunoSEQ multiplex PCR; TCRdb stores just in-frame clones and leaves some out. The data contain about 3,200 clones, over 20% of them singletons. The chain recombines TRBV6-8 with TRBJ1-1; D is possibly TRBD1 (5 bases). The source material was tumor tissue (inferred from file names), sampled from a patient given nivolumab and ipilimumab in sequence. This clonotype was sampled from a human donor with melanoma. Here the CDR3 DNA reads TGTGCCAGTGAATCCGGGCAGGGAGGGACTGAAGCTTTCTTT. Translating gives CASESGQGGTEAFF.